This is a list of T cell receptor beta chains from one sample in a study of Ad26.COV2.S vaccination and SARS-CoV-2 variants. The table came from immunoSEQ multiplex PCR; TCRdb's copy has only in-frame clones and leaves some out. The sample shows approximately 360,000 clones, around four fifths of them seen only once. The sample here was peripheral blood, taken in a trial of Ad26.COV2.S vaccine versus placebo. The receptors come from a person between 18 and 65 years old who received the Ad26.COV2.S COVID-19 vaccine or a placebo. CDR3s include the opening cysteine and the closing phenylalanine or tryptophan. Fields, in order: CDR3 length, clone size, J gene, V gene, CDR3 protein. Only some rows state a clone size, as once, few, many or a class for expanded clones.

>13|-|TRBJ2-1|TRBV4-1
CASRGTGGNEQFF
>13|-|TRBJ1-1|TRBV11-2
CASSLERETEAFF
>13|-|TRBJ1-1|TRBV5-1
CASSWDRGTEAFF
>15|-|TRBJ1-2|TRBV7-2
CASSSYTGADLGYTF
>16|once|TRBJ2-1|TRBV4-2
CASSSGTSGGDVEQFF
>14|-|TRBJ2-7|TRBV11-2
CASSTGSSSYEQYF
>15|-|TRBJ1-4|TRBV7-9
CASSPSGTGDEKLFF
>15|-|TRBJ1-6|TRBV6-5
CASSLGAGLNSPLHF
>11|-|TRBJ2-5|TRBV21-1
CASRVQETQYF
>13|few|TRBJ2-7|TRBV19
CASSSPSFDEQYF